This TCR beta chain was sequenced for a study of identical twins. Study conclusions and caveats: Out-of-frame TCR alpha sharing observed in monozygotic twins exceeded model estimates. Excess sharing between twins was weaker in beta out-of-frame sequences.

TCRdb itself ran the 5' RACE reads through MiXCR, one entry per CDR3 protein. Of more than 350,000 distinct CDR3 sequences in the sample, roughly 9% were seen once. A remark on this clonotype: The antigen remains unidentified.

This receptor was obtained from a woman aged 50 to 65 in good health. The sequencing input was naive T cells sorted from blood.

The DNA for the CDR3 is TGTGCCAGCAGCTTGGGACAGGGGTTCTACGAGCAGTACGTC. It translates to CASSLGQGFYEQYV. The V gene is TRBV7-8, the J gene TRBJ2-7; 10 bases line up with TRBD1. After removal of 3 bases from V and 3 bases from J, the junction contained 2 bases not matched to a gene. The CDR3 extends over 14 amino acids. Germline CDR1 and CDR2: SGHVS and FQNEAQ.